A single sample is the source of the 20 T cell receptor beta chains below, sequenced in a study of identical twins' blood T cells (dated by TCRdb to the early 2010s). The library relied on 5' RACE. Sequencing took place on an Illumina Genome Analyzer IIx. Using fastp trimming at Q25 and MiXCR clonotype assembly, TCRdb reanalyzed the public sequencing data and kept in-frame beta chains. CDR3 protein sequences are deduplicated, and each keeps its most common genes and DNA. The sample table contains 300,000 to 400,000 distinct CDR3 sequences; only one count was recorded for more than 25% of them. The ten largest clones represent more than 5.5% of the sample. The sequenced sample was PBMCs. The receptors shown here come from a woman between 18 and 49 years old in good health.

This chain connects TRBV20-1 to TRBJ2-7, with a weak D call TRBD2 (6 bases). Germline assignment: CDR1 DFQATT and CDR2 SNEGSKA (reference sequence). With 3 bases removed from V and 0 bases from J, the gap between germline ends came to 9 bases. The CDR3 is 13 amino acids. The CDR3 bases are TGCAGTGCTAGGCTAGCGACCTCCTACGAGCAGTACTTC. Its translation: CSARLATSYEQYF.

This clonotype appeared a few times. The chain combines TRBV29-1 with TRBJ2-3; D ambiguous. Between the trimmed V and J ends, which lost 7 bases and 0 bases, there was a span of 11 bases. Germline CDR1 is SQVTM and CDR2 is ANQGSEA. This CDR3 has 13 amino acids. As DNA, the CDR3 is TGCAGCGGCTTTTTGGGGAGCACAGATACGCAGTATTTT. Amino acid sequence: CSGFLGSTDTQYF.

The chain joins TRBV6-2 or TRBV6-3 to TRBJ1-5; TRBD1 aligns across 8 bases. The CDR3 totals 14 residues. The V and J ends lost 7 bases and 5 bases, in that order; junction bases with no gene match: 7. CDR1 MNHEY and CDR2 SVGEGT come from the germline V gene. CDR3 sequence reads: CASTRGQVDQPQHF. CDR3 in DNA: TGTGCCAGCACCAGGGGACAGGTAGATCAGCCCCAGCATTTT.

This clonotype was seen only a few times. The V call is TRBV18, the J call TRBJ1-1; D is undetermined. The germline V gene has CDR1 KGHSH and CDR2 LQKENI. The CDR3 extends over 13 amino acids. Trimming shortened V by 6 bases and J by 10 bases, and 18 bases separated the two germline ends. CDR3 sequence reads: CASSQGRQRGAFF. For the CDR3, the DNA is TGTGCCAGCTCGCAAGGACGGCAGCGGGGAGCTTTCTTT.

J is TRBJ2-1 and V is TRBV11-2, with TRBD2 identical over 9 bases. The germline gives CDR1 SGHAT, CDR2 FQNNGV. The CDR3 is 21 amino acids. V shed 5 bases and J 0 bases; nucleotides not matched to a gene: 20. CDR3 coding DNA: TGTGCCAGCAGCCCCGGTTCCGTCCTTGCGGGAGGGCCGAGCTCCTACAATGAGCAGTTCTTC. Its translation: CASSPGSVLAGGPSSYNEQFF. Filled out from reference TRBV11-2 and TRBJ2-1, the complete variable domain reads EAGVAQSPRYKIIEKRQSVAFWCNPISGHATLYWYQQILGQGPKLLIQFQNNGVVDDSQLPKDRFSAERLKGVDSTLKIQPAKLEDSAVYLCASSPGSVLAGGPSSYNEQFFGPGTRLTVL.

The rearrangement links TRBV6-5 to TRBJ1-5; TRBD1 is a possible D gene (6 bases). Per germline, CDR1 MNHEY and CDR2 SVGAGI. This CDR3 region has 18 residues. The V gene lost 5 bases and the J gene lost 0 bases, with 20 bases spanning the gap. The CDR3 DNA reads TGTGCCAGCAGTCCACAAGCCCGACAGGATTATAGCAATCAGCCCCAGCATTTT. As protein: CASSPQARQDYSNQPQHF.

The chain couples TRBV29-1 to TRBJ2-2; 8 nucleotides line up with TRBD1. The CDR3 extends over 13 amino acids. Unmatched junction bases numbered 6, after V lost 5 bases and J lost 7 bases. Per germline, CDR1 SQVTM and CDR2 ANQGSEA. CDR3 nucleotide sequence: TGCAGCGTTAACAGGGGGTCGGGCGGGGAGCTGTTTTTT. Encoded protein: CSVNRGSGGELFF.

This clonotype was counted a few times. V usage is TRBV3-1 and J usage is TRBJ1-2, with a weak D call TRBD1 (5 bases). Trimming shortened V by 0 bases and J by 4 bases, and 9 bases separated the two germline ends. The germline V gene encodes CDR1 LGHDT and CDR2 YNNKEL (reference sequence). CDR3 length: 14 amino acids. For the CDR3, the DNA is TGTGCCAGCAGCCAAGAGGCGGGGCTCTATGGCTACACCTTC. Translating it yields CASSQEAGLYGYTF.

This clonotype was detected ten times or more. CDR3 in DNA: TGTGCCAGCAGACGGCAAGATACGCAGTATTTT. Protein product: CASRRQDTQYF. The chain carries TRBV6-2 or TRBV6-3 and TRBJ2-3, with D unresolved. CDR3 length equals 11 residues. Deletions cut 6 bases from V and 5 bases from J, with 6 bases between. Germline V CDR1 and CDR2: MNHEY, SVGEGT.

The chain links TRBV20-1 to TRBJ1-1; no clear D gene. Germline V gene lookup returns CDR1 DFQATT and CDR2 SNEGSKA (reference sequence). With 0 bases removed from V and 2 bases from J, the gap between germline ends came to 16 bases. CDR3 length: 16 residues. The CDR3, as DNA: TGCAGTGCTAGAGATCCCCACAGCCACGTTAACACTGAAGCTTTCTTT. Its translation is CSARDPHSHVNTEAFF.

J is TRBJ1-1 and V is TRBV14, with D possibly being TRBD1 (5 bases). The CDR3 sequence is 16 residues long. V shed 1 base and J shed 1 base, with 13 bases lying between them. The germline gives CDR1 SGHDN, CDR2 FVKESK. The CDR3 is CASSQVGRGWNTEAFF. The CDR3 nucleotides read TGTGCCAGCAGCCAAGTGGGGCGGGGGTGGAACACTGAAGCTTTCTTT.

The chain has TRBV3-1 and TRBJ2-4; either TRBD1 or TRBD2 may supply D (5 bases each). The germline V and J ends were trimmed by 4 bases and 8 bases, with 9 bases remaining between them. CDR1 is LGHDT and CDR2 is YNNKEL in the germline V gene (reference sequence). The CDR3 totals 12 residues. The CDR3 loop is CASSPQGHIQYF. CDR3 nucleotides: TGTGCCAGCAGCCCGCAGGGACACATTCAGTACTTC.

This clonotype was recorded a few times. V is TRBV12-3 or TRBV12-4 and J is TRBJ2-7; TRBD2 is a possible D gene (5 bases). Trimming took 0 bases from V and 3 from J, leaving 12 bases between them. The CDR3 is made up of 15 amino acids. The CDR3 protein is CASSLAPSGNYEQYF. The CDR3 DNA reads TGTGCCAGCAGTTTAGCGCCCTCGGGGAACTACGAGCAGTACTTC.

The chain is built from TRBV3-1 and TRBJ1-1; 8 bases fit TRBD1. V gave up 1 base and J gave up 0 bases; unmatched junction bases: 7. The CDR3 is 17 residues long. Germline V lookup: CDR1 LGHDT, CDR2 YNNKEL (reference sequence). CDR3 amino acids: CASSQGRAGGMNTEAFF. Here the CDR3 DNA reads TGTGCCAGCAGCCAAGGTCGGGCAGGGGGCATGAACACTGAAGCTTTCTTT.

This rearrangement joins TRBV4-1 to TRBJ1-1, with D maybe TRBD1 (5 bases). V was cut by 0 bases and J by 1 base, with 9 bases left in between. The CDR3 runs 15 residues. Germline values: CDR1 MGHRA, CDR2 YSYEKL. CDR3 DNA: TGCGCCAGCAGCCAAGAAGTAGGGGAGAACACTGAAGCTTTCTTT. Protein sequence: CASSQEVGENTEAFF.

This clonotype was recorded a few times. One end of the junction does not line up with germline, which may come from a read error. The genes are TRBV7-7 and TRBJ1-6; a possible D gene is TRBD1 (5 bases). Germline V gene sequence: CDR1 SSHAT, CDR2 FNYEAQ (reference sequence). The length of the CDR3 is 18 residues. CDR3 in amino acids: CASSLDAGPSSYNSPLHF. The CDR3 DNA sequence: TGTGCTAGCAGCTTAGATGCGGGACCAAGCTCCTATAATTCACCCCTCCACTTT. The full variable domain, with the rest looked up from reference TRBV7-7 and TRBJ1-6, is GAGVSQSPRYKVTKRGQDVTLRCDPISSHATLYWYQQALGQGPEFLTYFNYEAQPDKSGLPSDRFSAERPEGSISTLTIQRTEQRDSAMYRCASSLDAGPSSYNSPLHFGNGTRLTVT.

In regard to this clonotype: The junction does not match germline at one end; this may be a read error. In DNA form, the CDR3 reads TGTGCCGGCAGCTTGGTAGGACAGGACTATGGCTACACCTTC. Protein product: CAGSLVGQDYGYTF. The chain combines TRBV7-9 with TRBJ1-2, with 7 positions matching TRBD1. The CDR3 loop spans 14 amino acids. CDR1 SEHNR and CDR2 FQNEAQ come from the germline V gene (reference sequence).

The chain is built from TRBV6-4 and TRBJ2-3, with no clear D. CDR1 is MRHNA, CDR2 SNTAGT, per germline. The CDR3 extends over 13 amino acids. The ends were cut back, 8 bases at V and 4 bases at J, with 13 bases in the middle. The CDR3 DNA follows: TGTGCCAGCGGTGCAGAGGTGGCAGATACGCAGTATTTT. It is translated as CASGAEVADTQYF.

The gene calls are TRBV27 and TRBJ2-3, with D possibly being TRBD1 (5 bases). CDR3 length equals 15 residues. From germline, CDR1 is MNHEY and CDR2 SMNVEV (reference sequence). V lost 2 bases and J 2 bases, leaving 11 bases between the germline ends. The CDR3, as DNA: TGTGCCAGCAGTTTAGGGGCAGGACCCACAGATACGCAGTATTTT. This gives the protein CASSLGAGPTDTQYF.

The rearrangement links TRBV11-3 to TRBJ1-1, with D hard to call. CDR3 length equals 12 residues. CDR1 and CDR2 from the germline V gene are SGHNT and YENEEA. V lost 1 base to trimming and J lost 10 bases, with 10 bases between them. CDR3 nucleotide sequence: TGTGCCAGCAGCTTAGGATCTTGGGTAGCTTTCTTT. It specifies CASSLGSWVAFF.